Following are 16 T cell receptor beta chains from one sample sequenced in a study of cytomegalovirus exposure and HLA in healthy donors. Sequencing was performed with immunoSEQ multiplex PCR; in TCRdb, only in-frame clones are kept and a portion is missing. Seen here are 130,000 to 150,000 clones, 88% observed once, and the top ten hold approximately 7.5%. The sequenced material came from PBMCs. These receptors were obtained from a woman younger than 35 in good health and CMV-seropositive.

V is TRBV4-3 and J is TRBJ1-4; D is possibly TRBD1 (5 bases). This CDR3 contains 14 residues. The V and J ends lost 4 bases and 10 bases respectively, with 16 bases between them. Germline CDR1 and CDR2: LGHNA and YSLEER. In nucleotides, the CDR3 is TGCGCCAGCAGCCTCGACAGAACGGAAGGAAAACTGTTTTTT. Its protein is CASSLDRTEGKLFF.

V usage is TRBV9 and J usage is TRBJ1-6, with D uncertain. The germline gives CDR1 SGDLS, CDR2 YYNGEE. The CDR3 sequence is 12 residues long. V was pared by 1 base and J by 7 bases, with 3 bases between. DNA for the CDR3: TGTGCCAGCAGCGTACCGAATTCACCCCTCCACTTT. As protein: CASSVPNSPLHF. Based on the CDR3 plus reference TRBV9 and TRBJ1-6, the full variable domain is DSGVTQTPKHLITATGQRVTLRCSPRSGDLSVYWYQQSLDQGLQFLIQYYNGEERAKGNILERFSAQQFPDLHSELNLSSLELGDSALYFCASSVPNSPLHFGNGTRLTVT.

The chain carries TRBV27 and TRBJ1-4; 8 nucleotides match TRBD1. V lost 5 bases and J lost 8; bases outside the gene matches: 7. Germline V gene data show CDR1 as MNHEY and CDR2 as SMNVEV (reference sequence). This CDR3 contains 14 residues. CDR3 bases: TGTGCCAGCAGTATCGACAGGGGACACGAAAAACTGTTTTTT. Protein product: CASSIDRGHEKLFF.

Here the CDR3 DNA reads TGCAGCGTGGGTGGGGTTGCGGGTGGGACAGATACGCAGTATTTT. As protein: CSVGGVAGGTDTQYF. This chain joins TRBV29-1 and TRBJ2-3; D might be TRBD2 (5 bases). Looked up from germline, CDR1 is SQVTM and CDR2 is ANQGSEA. Trimming took off 6 bases at V and 3 bases at J, with 19 bases between the two ends. The CDR3 has 15 residues.

In DNA form, the CDR3 reads TGTGCCAGCAGCCACGGGACAGGGTTTTTCGGTGGGACTAGCGGGAGGACGGTTGAGCAGTTCTTC. Its translation is CASSHGTGFFGGTSGRTVEQFF. The chain is built from TRBV4-2 and TRBJ2-1; 15 positions match TRBD2. V was clipped by 3 bases and J by 9 bases; unmatched bases: 24. The CDR3 runs to 22 residues. Germline V lookup: CDR1 LGHNA, CDR2 YNFKEQ.

The gene calls are TRBV4-3 and TRBJ2-1; 9 nucleotides align to TRBD2. V shed 3 bases, J shed 4 bases, and the junction held 10 bases outside the gene matches. The CDR3 spans 17 residues. Germline assignment: CDR1 LGHNA and CDR2 YSLEER. The CDR3 bases are TGCGCCAGCAGCCAGGATGCGGGGGGGACGAAGTACAATGAGCAGTTCTTC. Protein product: CASSQDAGGTKYNEQFF.

V usage is TRBV30 and J usage is TRBJ1-5; D is possibly TRBD1 (5 bases). Per germline, CDR1 GTSNPN and CDR2 SVGIG (reference sequence). V was trimmed by 1 base and J by 6 bases, leaving 10 bases between them. The CDR3 extends over 13 amino acids. The CDR3 sequence: CAWSEQGGQPQHF. The CDR3, as DNA: TGTGCCTGGAGTGAGCAGGGCGGTCAGCCCCAGCATTTT. The entire variable domain, with the rest obtained from reference TRBV30 and TRBJ1-5, is as follows: SQTIHQWPATLVQPVGSPLSLECTVEGTSNPNLYWYRQAAGRGLQLLFYSVGIGQISSEVPQNLSASRPQDRQFILSSKKLLLSDSGFYLCAWSEQGGQPQHFGDGTRLSIL.

This clone was seen only once. V is TRBV10-3 and J is TRBJ2-7; tentatively, D is TRBD1 (6 bases). In germline, CDR1 is ENHRY, CDR2 SYGVKD. The ends were cut back, 7 bases at V and 4 bases at J, with 17 bases in the middle. The CDR3 sequence is 14 residues long. CDR3 coding DNA: TGTGCCATCAAACCCGGACAGCAACTTTACGAGCAGTACTTC. It specifies CAIKPGQQLYEQYF.

This chain uses TRBV27 with TRBJ2-1; D uncertain. The CDR3 is 14 residues long. Trimming shortened V by 2 bases and J by 2 bases, and 7 bases separated the two germline ends. Germline assignment: CDR1 MNHEY and CDR2 SMNVEV (reference sequence). The CDR3 DNA sequence: TGTGCCAGCAGTTTAGTCGGAGCCTACAATGAGCAGTTCTTC. It is translated as CASSLVGAYNEQFF.

The CDR3 DNA reads as TGCGCCAGCAGCTTAACAGGGGGGAACACCGGGGAGCTGTTTTTT. It codes for CASSLTGGNTGELFF. V usage is TRBV5-1 and J usage is TRBJ2-2, with 8 bases lining up with TRBD1. Germline CDR1 reads SGHRS; CDR2 reads YFSETQ. The V and J ends lost 2 bases and 1 base, in that order; junction bases with no gene match: 1. This CDR3 comprises 15 residues.

The chain joins TRBV5-4 to TRBJ2-3; TRBD2 might be the D (7 bases). CDR1 is SGHNT, CDR2 YYREEE, per germline (reference sequence). V lost 3 bases to trimming and J lost 0 bases, with 14 bases between them. The CDR3 contains 16 residues. CDR3 nucleotides: TGTGCCAGCAGCTGGGGGGGACACACTAGCACAGATACGCAGTATTTT. As protein: CASSWGGHTSTDTQYF. Drawing the rest from reference TRBV5-4 and TRBJ2-3, the complete variable domain is ETGVTQSPTHLIKTRGQQVTLRCSSQSGHNTVSWYQQALGQGPQFIFQYYREEENGRGNFPPRFSGLQFPNYSSELNVNALELDDSALYLCASSWGGHTSTDTQYFGPGTRLTVL.

V gene TRBV27 combines with J gene TRBJ1-5; D not certain. The V and J ends lost 1 base and 5 bases respectively, with 15 bases between them. This CDR3 spans 16 amino acids. Germline assignment: CDR1 MNHEY and CDR2 SMNVEV (reference sequence). The CDR3 reads CASSLYGGRLDQPQHF. The CDR3, as DNA: TGTGCCAGCAGTTTATACGGTGGCAGGTTGGATCAGCCCCAGCATTTT.

For the CDR3, the DNA is TGTGCCAGCAGCGTGGACAGGGGGCAGACTGAAGCTTTCTTT. It specifies CASSVDRGQTEAFF. The gene calls are TRBV5-4 and TRBJ1-1, with TRBD1 matching 11 bases. The CDR3 is 14 residues long. Per the germline V gene, CDR1 is SGHNT and CDR2 is YYREEE (reference sequence). V lost 4 bases, J lost 5 bases, and 4 bases stayed unmatched.

The J gene is TRBJ2-2, the V gene TRBV7-2; TRBD2 matches at 11 bases. The length of the CDR3 is 16 residues. Trimming took 4 bases from V and 1 from J; bases not matched to a gene: 2. The V gene's germline CDR1 is SGHTA and CDR2 FQGNSA. As DNA, the CDR3 is TGTGCCAGCAGCTCGGGACTAGCGGTGAACACCGGGGAGCTGTTTTTT. It encodes CASSSGLAVNTGELFF.

The chain links TRBV6-1 to TRBJ1-4; the D is unclear. Trimming left V 7 bases short and J 1 base short, with 7 bases between. From germline, CDR1 is MNHNS and CDR2 SASEGT. This CDR3 contains 13 residues. CDR3: CASTAETNEKLFF. The CDR3 bases are TGTGCCAGCACGGCGGAAACTAATGAAAAACTGTTTTTT.

This sequence joins TRBV11-2 and TRBJ1-2, with 7 nucleotides matching TRBD1. V was clipped by 1 base and J by 3 bases; unmatched bases: 2. Germline loops: CDR1 SGHAT, CDR2 FQNNGV. This CDR3 contains 14 residues. The DNA for the CDR3 is TGTGCCAGCAGCTTAGGAAGGGGGCACTATGGCTACACCTTC. Translation gives CASSLGRGHYGYTF.